The clone carrying this TCR beta chain was seen many times. Its antigen is undetermined. Time point given: pre-sensitization, week 0. Treatment denoted: therapeutic diphenylcyclopropenone sensitization with weekly scalp DPC. CDR1 and CDR2 from the germline V gene are LGHNA and YNFKEQ. CDR3 length: 16 residues. V lost 4 bases and J 7 bases, leaving 22 bases between the germline ends. The record originates from a study of human T cells and chemical hapten exposure. Study context: Skin on the upper inner arm, roughly 2 cm by roughly 2 cm in size, was sensitized with 2% DPC. Small discrepancies in pooled library volume mainly accounted for the varying TCR yields per sample.

TCRdb re-derived calls from the RACE reads in MiXCR, one entry per CDR3 protein. The data contain about 260,000 distinct CDR3 sequences, 8.6% of them seen just once; the ten biggest clones take up less than 3%. Study-wide results and caveats: After DPC sensitization, TCRs above 1 in 1000 frequency showed no change.

J is TRBJ1-1 and V is TRBV4-2; no reliable D call. The sample in question was whole blood, obtained in connection with sensitization to the hapten diphenylcyclopropenone (DPC). The sequence was obtained from a woman in her thirties or forties with alopecia areata. Some clones in this sample may be carry-over from other donors' samples. The CDR3 spells CASSPLAGGRQGEAFF. DNA for the CDR3: TGTGCCAGCAGCCCGCTCGCCGGTGGGAGGCAAGGTGAAGCTTTCTTT.